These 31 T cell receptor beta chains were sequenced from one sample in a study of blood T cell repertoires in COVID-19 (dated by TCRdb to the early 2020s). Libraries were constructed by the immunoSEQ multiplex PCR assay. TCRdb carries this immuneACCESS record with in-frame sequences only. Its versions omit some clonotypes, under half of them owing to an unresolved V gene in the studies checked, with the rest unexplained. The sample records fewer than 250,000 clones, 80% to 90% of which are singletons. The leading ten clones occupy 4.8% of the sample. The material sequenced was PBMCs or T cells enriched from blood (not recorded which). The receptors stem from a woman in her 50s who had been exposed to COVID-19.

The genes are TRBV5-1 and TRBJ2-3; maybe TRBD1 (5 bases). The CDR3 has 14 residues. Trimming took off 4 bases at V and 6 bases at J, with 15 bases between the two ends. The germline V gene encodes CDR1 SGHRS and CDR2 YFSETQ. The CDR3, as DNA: TGCGCCAGCAGCCACCCCCTCAGGGATGATACGCAGTATTTT. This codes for CASSHPLRDDTQYF.

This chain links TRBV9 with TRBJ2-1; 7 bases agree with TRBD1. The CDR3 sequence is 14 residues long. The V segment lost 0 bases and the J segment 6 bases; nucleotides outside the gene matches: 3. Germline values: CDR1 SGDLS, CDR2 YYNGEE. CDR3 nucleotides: TGTGCCAGCAGCGTAGGGGCAGGGGGCAATGAGCAGTTCTTC. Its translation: CASSVGAGGNEQFF.

DNA for the CDR3: TGTGCCACCAGTGACCCCGGGAGGGTACACTACAATGAGCAGTTCTTC. Its translation: CATSDPGRVHYNEQFF. The rearrangement joins TRBV24-1 to TRBJ2-1; 8 bases agree with TRBD2. In germline, CDR1 is KGHDR, CDR2 SFDVKD. The CDR3 loop spans 16 amino acids. The junction had 7 bases not matched to a gene; V was cut back by 4 bases and J by 3 bases.

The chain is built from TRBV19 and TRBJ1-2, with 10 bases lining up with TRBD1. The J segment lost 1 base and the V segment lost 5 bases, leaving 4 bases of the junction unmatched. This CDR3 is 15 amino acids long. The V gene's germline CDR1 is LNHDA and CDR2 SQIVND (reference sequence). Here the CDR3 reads CASSGRDRGNYGYTF. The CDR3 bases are TGTGCCAGTAGTGGACGGGACAGGGGTAACTATGGCTACACCTTC.

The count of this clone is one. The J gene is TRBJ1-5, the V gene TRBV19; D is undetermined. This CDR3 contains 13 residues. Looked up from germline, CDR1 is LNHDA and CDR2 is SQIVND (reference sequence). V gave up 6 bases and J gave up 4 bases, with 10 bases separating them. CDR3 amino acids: CASRDLLNQPQHF. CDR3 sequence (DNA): TGTGCCAGTAGGGACTTACTTAATCAGCCCCAGCATTTT.

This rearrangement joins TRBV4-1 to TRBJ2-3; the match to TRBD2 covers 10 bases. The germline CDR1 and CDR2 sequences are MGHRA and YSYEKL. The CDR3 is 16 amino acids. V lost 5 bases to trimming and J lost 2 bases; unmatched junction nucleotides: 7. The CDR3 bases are TGCGCCAGCAGCGATTCTAGCGGGGGCTACACAGATACGCAGTATTTT. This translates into CASSDSSGGYTDTQYF.

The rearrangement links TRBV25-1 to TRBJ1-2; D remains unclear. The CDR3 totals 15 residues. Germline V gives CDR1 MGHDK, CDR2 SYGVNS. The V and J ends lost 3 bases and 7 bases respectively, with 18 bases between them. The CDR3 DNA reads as TGTGCCAGCAGTGAGGCGGGCATAGGAGGTCTTGGCTACACCTTC. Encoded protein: CASSEAGIGGLGYTF.

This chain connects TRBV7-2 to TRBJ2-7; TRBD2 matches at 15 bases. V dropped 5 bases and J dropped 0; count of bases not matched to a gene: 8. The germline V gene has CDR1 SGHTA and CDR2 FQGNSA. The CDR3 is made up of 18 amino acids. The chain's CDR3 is CASSPGLAGGHGSYEQYF. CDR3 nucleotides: TGTGCCAGCAGCCCCGGACTAGCGGGGGGGCATGGCTCCTACGAGCAGTACTTC.

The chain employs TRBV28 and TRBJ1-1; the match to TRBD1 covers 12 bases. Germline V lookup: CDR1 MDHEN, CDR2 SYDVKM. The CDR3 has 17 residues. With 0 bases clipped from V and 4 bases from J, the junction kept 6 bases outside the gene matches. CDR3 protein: CASSLWGTGGWSTEAFF. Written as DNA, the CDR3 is TGTGCCAGCAGTTTATGGGGGACAGGGGGCTGGAGCACTGAAGCTTTCTTT.

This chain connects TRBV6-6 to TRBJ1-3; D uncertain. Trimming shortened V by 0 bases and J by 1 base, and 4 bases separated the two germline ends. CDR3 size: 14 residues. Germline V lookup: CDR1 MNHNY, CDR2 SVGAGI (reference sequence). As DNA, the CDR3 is TGTGCCAGCAGTTACTCTCAATCTGGAAACACCATATATTTT. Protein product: CASSYSQSGNTIYF.

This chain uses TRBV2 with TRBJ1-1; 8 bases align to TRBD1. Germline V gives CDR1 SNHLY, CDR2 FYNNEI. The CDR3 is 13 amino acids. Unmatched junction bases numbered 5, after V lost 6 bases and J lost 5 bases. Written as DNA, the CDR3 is TGTGCCAGCAGCGTGACAGGGGAGACTGAAGCTTTCTTT. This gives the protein CASSVTGETEAFF.

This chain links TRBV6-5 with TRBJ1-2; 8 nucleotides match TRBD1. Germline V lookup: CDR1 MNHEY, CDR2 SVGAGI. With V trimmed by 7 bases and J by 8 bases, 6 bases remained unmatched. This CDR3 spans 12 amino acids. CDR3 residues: CASKTGVGGYTF. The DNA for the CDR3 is TGTGCCAGCAAGACAGGGGTCGGAGGCTACACCTTC.

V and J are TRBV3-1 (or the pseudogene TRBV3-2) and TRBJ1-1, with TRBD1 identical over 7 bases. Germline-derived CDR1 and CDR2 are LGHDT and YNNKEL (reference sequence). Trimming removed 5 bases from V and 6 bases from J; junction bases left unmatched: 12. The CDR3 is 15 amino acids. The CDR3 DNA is TGTGCCAGCAGCGCACGACAGGGAGCCGGCGCTGAAGCTTTCTTT. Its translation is CASSARQGAGAEAFF.

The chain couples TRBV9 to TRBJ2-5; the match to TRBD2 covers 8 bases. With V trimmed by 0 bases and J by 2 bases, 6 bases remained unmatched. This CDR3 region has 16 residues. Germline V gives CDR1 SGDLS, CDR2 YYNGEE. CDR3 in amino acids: CASSVAGRGVQETQYF. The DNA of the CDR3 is TGTGCCAGCAGCGTAGCCGGGCGGGGGGTACAAGAGACCCAGTACTTC.

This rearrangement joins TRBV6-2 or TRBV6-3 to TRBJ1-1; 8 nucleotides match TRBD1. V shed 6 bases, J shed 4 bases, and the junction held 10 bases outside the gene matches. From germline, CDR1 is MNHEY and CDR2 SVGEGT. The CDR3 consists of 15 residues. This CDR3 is CASSSIYRGFTEAFF. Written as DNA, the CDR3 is TGTGCCAGCAGCTCGATCTACAGGGGGTTCACTGAAGCTTTCTTT.

The CDR3 region has the DNA TGCAGCGTTGAACTTTTAGATACGCAGTATTTT. As protein: CSVELLDTQYF. The chain employs TRBV29-1 and TRBJ2-3; D gene ambiguous. Germline V gives CDR1 SQVTM, CDR2 ANQGSEA. Trimming removed 2 bases from V and 5 bases from J, with 5 bases in between. The CDR3 runs 11 residues.

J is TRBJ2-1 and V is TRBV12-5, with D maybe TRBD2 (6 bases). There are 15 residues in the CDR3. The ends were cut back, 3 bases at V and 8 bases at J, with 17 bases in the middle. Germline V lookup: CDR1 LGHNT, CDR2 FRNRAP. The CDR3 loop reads CASGFRGSPSDEQFF. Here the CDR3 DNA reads TGTGCTAGTGGTTTTCGGGGGTCCCCCTCGGATGAGCAGTTCTTC.

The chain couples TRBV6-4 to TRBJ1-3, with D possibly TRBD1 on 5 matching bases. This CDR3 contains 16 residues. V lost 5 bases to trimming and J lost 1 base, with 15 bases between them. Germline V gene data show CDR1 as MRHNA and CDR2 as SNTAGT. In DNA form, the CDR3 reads TGTGCCAGCAGTCAGAACAGGCTCCCTTCTGGAAACACCATATATTTT. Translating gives CASSQNRLPSGNTIYF.

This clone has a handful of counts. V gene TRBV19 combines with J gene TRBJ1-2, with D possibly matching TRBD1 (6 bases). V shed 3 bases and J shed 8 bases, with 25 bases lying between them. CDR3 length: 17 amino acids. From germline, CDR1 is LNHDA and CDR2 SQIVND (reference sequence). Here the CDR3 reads CASSIALVQGSRAGYTF. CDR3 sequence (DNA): TGTGCCAGTAGTATCGCCCTCGTACAGGGCTCACGGGCGGGCTACACCTTC.

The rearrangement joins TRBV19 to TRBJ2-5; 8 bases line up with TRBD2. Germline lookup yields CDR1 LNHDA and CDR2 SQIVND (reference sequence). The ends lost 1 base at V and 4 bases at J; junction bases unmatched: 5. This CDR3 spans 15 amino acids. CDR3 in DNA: TGTGCCAGTAGTATAGTAGCGCGGGGGGCAGAGACCCAGTACTTC. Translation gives CASSIVARGAETQYF.

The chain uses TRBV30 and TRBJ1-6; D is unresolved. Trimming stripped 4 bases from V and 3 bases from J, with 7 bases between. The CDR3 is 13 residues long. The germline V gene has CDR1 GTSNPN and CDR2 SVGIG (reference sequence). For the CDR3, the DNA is TGTGCCTGGAATAGAGGCTATAATTCACCCCTCCACTTT. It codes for CAWNRGYNSPLHF.

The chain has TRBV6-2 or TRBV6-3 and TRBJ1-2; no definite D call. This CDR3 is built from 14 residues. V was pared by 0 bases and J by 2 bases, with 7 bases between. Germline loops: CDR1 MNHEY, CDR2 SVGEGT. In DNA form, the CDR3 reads TGTGCCAGCAGTTACTCGGGAGGAAACTATGGCTACACCTTC. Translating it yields CASSYSGGNYGYTF.

CDR3 DNA: TGTGCCAGCAATTTACAGACAACCCTCCCCCAGCATTTT. It is translated as CASNLQTTLPQHF. This rearrangement joins TRBV6-6 to TRBJ1-5; D call uncertain. In germline, CDR1 is MNHNY, CDR2 SVGAGI (reference sequence). Trimming stripped 7 bases from V and 10 bases from J, with 17 bases between. This CDR3 spans 13 amino acids.

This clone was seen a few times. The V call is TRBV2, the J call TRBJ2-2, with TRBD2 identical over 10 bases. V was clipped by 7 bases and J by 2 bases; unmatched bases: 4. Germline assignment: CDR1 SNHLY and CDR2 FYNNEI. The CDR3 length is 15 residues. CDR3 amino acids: CASKTSGVNTGELFF. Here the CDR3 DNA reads TGTGCCAGCAAAACTAGCGGGGTCAACACCGGGGAGCTGTTTTTT.

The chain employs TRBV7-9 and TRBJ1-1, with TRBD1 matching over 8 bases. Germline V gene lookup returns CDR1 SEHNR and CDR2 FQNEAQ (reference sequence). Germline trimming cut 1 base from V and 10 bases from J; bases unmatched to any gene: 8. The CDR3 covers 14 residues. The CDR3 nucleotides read TGTGCCAGCAGCTTAGGGACAGGGAGTTGGGGAGCTTTCTTT. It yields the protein CASSLGTGSWGAFF. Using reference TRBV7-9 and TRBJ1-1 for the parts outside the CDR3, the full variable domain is DTGVSQNPRHKITKRGQNVTFRCDPISEHNRLYWYRQTLGQGPEFLTYFQNEAQLEKSRLLSDRFSAERPKGSFSTLEIQRTEQGDSAMYLCASSLGTGSWGAFFGQGTRLTVV.

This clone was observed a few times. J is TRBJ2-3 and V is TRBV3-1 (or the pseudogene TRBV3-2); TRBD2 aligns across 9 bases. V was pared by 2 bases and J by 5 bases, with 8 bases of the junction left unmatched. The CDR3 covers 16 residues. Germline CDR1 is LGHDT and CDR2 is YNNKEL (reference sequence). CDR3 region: CASSQRGGGAVDTQYF. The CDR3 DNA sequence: TGTGCCAGCAGCCAACGAGGCGGGGGGGCTGTAGATACGCAGTATTTT.

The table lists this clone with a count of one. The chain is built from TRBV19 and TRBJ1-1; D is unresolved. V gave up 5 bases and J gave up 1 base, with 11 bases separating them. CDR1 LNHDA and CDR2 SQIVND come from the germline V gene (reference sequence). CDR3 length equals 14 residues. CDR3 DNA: TGTGCCAGTAGTCCCAACTATGGGAACACTGAAGCTTTCTTT. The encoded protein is CASSPNYGNTEAFF.

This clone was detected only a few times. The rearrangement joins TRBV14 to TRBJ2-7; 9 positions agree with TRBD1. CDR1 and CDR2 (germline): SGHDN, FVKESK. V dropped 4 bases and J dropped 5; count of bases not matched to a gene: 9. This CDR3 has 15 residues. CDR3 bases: TGTGCCAGCAGCCCACCGGAACAGGGGGCTCACGAGCAGTACTTC. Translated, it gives CASSPPEQGAHEQYF.

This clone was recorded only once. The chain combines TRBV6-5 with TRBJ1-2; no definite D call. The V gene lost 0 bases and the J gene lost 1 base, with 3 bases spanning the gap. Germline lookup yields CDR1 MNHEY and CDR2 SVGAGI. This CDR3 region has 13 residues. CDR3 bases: TGTGCCAGCAGTTACTCCATTAACTATGGCTACACCTTC. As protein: CASSYSINYGYTF.

The CDR3 protein is CATSEGQAYEQYF. The CDR3 bases are TGTGCCACCAGCGAAGGACAGGCCTACGAGCAGTACTTC. This chain connects TRBV15 to TRBJ2-7; 7 nucleotides match TRBD1. The CDR3 loop spans 13 amino acids. From germline, CDR1 is LNHNV and CDR2 YYDKDF (reference sequence). J gave up 2 bases and V 5 bases, and 3 bases lay outside the gene matches.

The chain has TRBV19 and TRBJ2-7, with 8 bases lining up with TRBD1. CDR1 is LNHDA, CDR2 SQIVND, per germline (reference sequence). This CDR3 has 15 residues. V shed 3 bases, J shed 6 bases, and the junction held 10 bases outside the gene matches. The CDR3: CASSILFQGAGEQYF. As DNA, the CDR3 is TGTGCCAGTAGTATTTTGTTCCAGGGGGCTGGCGAGCAGTACTTC. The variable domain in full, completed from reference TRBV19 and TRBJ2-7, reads DGGITQSPKYLFRKEGQNVTLSCEQNLNHDAMYWYRQDPGQGLRLIYYSQIVNDFQKGDIAEGYSVSREKKESFPLTVTSAQKNPTAFYLCASSILFQGAGEQYFGPGTRLTVT.